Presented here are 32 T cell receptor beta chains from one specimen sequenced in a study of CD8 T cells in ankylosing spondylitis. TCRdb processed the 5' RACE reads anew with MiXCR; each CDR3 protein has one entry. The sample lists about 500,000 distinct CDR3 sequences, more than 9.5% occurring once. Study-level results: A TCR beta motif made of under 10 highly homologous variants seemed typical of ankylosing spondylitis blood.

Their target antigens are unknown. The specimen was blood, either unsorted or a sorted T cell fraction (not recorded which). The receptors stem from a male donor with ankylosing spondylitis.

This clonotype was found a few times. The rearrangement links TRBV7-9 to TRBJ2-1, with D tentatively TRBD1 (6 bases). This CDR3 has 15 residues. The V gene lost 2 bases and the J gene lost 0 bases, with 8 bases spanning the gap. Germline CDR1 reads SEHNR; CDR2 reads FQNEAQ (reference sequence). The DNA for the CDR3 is TGTGCCAGCAGCTTAAGGGGGACCTCCTACAATGAGCAGTTCTTC. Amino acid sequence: CASSLRGTSYNEQFF. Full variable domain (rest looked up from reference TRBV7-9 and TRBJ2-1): DTGVSQNPRHKITKRGQNVTFRCDPISEHNRLYWYRQTLGQGPEFLTYFQNEAQLEKSRLLSDRFSAERPKGSFSTLEIQRTEQGDSAMYLCASSLRGTSYNEQFFGPGTRLTVL.

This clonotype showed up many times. For the CDR3, the DNA is TGTGCCAGCAGTCCTGCAGGGAGCCCTCTATATGGCTACACCTTC. Translating gives CASSPAGSPLYGYTF. The chain recombines TRBV12-3 or TRBV12-4 with TRBJ1-2, with D tentatively TRBD1 (5 bases). This CDR3 comprises 15 residues. Deletions cut 5 bases from V and 5 bases from J, with 18 bases between.

DNA of the CDR3: TGTGCCAGCAGTTTAGGGCAGCATGTGGAAAAACTGTTTTTT. It translates to CASSLGQHVEKLFF. V gene TRBV12-3 or TRBV12-4 combines with J gene TRBJ1-4; no firm D call. The V and J ends lost 1 base and 8 bases respectively, with 11 bases between them. This CDR3 has 14 amino acids.

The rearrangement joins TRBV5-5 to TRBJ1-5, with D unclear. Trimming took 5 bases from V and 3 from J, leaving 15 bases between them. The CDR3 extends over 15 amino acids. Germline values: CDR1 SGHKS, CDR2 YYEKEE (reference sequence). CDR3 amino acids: CASRYGELANQPQHF. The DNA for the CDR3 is TGTGCCAGCAGGTACGGCGAGCTGGCCAATCAGCCCCAGCATTTT.

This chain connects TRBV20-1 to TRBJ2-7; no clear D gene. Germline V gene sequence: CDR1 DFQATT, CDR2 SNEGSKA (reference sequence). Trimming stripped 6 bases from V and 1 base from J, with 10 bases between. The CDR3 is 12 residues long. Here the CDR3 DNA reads TGCAGTGCCATGGGCAGGTCCTACGAGCAGTACTTC. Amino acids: CSAMGRSYEQYF.

The CDR3 here is CASSLYAGNTIYF. The CDR3 bases are TGTGCCAGCAGCCTTTATGCTGGAAACACCATATATTTT. The V gene is TRBV7-2, the J gene TRBJ1-3; D is ambiguous. This CDR3 spans 13 amino acids. From germline, CDR1 is SGHTA and CDR2 FQGNSA. The V end lost 5 bases, the J end lost 2 bases, and 7 bases lay between the germline ends.

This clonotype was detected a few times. The CDR3 loop reads CSAFSTSGSSYNEQFF. As DNA, the CDR3 is TGCAGTGCCTTCTCGACTAGCGGTAGCTCCTACAATGAGCAGTTCTTC. V and J are TRBV29-1 and TRBJ2-1; 9 nucleotides match TRBD2. This CDR3 has 16 amino acids. CDR1 SQVTM and CDR2 ANQGSEA come from the germline V gene.

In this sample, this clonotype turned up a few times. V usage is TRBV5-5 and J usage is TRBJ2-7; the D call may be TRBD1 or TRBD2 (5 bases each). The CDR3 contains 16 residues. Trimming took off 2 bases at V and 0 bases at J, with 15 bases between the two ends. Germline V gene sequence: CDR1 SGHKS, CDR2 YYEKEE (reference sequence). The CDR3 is CASSFRGERGSYEQYF. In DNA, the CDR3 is TGTGCCAGCAGCTTTCGGGGCGAACGGGGCTCCTACGAGCAGTACTTC.

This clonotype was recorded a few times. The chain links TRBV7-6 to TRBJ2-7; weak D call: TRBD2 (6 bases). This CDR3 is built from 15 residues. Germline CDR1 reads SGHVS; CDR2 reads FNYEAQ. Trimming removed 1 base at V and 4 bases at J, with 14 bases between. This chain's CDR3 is CASSLDPGRRYEQYV. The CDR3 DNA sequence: TGTGCCAGCAGCTTAGATCCAGGGAGGCGATACGAGCAGTACGTC.

The CDR3 spells CASSHYAQQYGYTF. DNA of the CDR3: TGTGCCAGCAGCCACTACGCACAGCAATATGGCTACACCTTC. This sequence joins TRBV3-1 and TRBJ1-2; no clear D gene. Trimming took 3 bases from V and 5 from J, leaving 13 bases between them. The germline CDR1 and CDR2 sequences are LGHDT and YNNKEL (reference sequence). The CDR3 totals 14 residues.

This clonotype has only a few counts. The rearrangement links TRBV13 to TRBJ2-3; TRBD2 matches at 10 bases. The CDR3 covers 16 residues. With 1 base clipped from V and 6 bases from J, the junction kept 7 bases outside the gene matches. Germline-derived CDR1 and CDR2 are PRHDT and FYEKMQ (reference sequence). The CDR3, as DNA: TGTGCCAGCAGCTTAGTTGGAGCGGGAGGGCAGGATACGCAGTATTTT. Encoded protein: CASSLVGAGGQDTQYF.

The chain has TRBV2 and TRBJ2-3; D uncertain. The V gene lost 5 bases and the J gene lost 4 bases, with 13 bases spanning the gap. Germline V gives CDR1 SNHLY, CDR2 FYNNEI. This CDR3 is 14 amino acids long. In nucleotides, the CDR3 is TGTGCCAGCAGTTACCTCGTACAGCCAGATACGCAGTATTTT. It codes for CASSYLVQPDTQYF.

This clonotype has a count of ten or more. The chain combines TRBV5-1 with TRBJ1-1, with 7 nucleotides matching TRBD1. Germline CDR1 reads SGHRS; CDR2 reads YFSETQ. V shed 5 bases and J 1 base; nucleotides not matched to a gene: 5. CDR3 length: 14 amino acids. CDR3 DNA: TGCGCCAGCAGTCGGGACAGCCAGAACACTGAAGCTTTCTTT. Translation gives CASSRDSQNTEAFF.

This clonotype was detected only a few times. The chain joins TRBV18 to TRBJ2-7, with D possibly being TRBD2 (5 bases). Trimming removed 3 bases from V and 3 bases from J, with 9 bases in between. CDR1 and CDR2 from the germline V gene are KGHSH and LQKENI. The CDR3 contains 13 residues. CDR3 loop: CASSPSGNYEQYV. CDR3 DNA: TGTGCCAGCTCACCCTCCGGGAACTACGAGCAGTACGTC.

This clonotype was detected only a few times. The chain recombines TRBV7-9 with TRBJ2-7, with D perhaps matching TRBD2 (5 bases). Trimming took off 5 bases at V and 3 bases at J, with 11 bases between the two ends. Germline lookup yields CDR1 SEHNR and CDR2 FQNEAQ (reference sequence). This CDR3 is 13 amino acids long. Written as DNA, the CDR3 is TGTGCCAGCAGCCGATCCGGGAACTACGAGCAGTACGTC. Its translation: CASSRSGNYEQYV.

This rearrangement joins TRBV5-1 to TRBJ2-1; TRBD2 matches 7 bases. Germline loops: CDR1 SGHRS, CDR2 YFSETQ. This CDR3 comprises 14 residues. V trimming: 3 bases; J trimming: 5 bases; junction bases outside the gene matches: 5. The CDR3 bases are TGCGCCAGCAGCTGGGGGGGTATGGACAATGAGCAGTTCTTC. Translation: CASSWGGMDNEQFF. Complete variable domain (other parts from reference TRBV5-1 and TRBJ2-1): KAGVTQTPRYLIKTRGQQVTLSCSPISGHRSVSWYQQTPGQGLQFLFEYFSETQRNKGNFPGRFSGRQFSNSRSEMNVSTLELGDSALYLCASSWGGMDNEQFFGPGTRLTVL.

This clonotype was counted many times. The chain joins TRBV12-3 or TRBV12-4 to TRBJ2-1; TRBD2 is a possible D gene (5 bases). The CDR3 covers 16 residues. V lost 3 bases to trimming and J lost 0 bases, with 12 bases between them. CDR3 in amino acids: CASSFLSGSSYNEQFF. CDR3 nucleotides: TGTGCCAGCAGTTTCCTCTCGGGGAGCTCCTACAATGAGCAGTTCTTC.

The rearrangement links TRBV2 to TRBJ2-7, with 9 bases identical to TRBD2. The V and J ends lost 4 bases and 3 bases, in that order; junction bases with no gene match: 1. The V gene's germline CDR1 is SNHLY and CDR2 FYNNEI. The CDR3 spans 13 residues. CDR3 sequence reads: CASSGLAVYEQYF. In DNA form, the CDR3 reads TGTGCCAGCAGTGGACTAGCGGTCTACGAGCAGTACTTC.

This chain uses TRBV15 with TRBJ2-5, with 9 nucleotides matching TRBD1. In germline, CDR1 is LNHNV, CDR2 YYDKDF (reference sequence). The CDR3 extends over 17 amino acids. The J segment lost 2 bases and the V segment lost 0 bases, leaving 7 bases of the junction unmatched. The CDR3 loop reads CATSRDLATGGQETQYF. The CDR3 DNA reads TGTGCCACCAGCAGAGATTTAGCGACAGGGGGGCAAGAGACCCAGTACTTC.

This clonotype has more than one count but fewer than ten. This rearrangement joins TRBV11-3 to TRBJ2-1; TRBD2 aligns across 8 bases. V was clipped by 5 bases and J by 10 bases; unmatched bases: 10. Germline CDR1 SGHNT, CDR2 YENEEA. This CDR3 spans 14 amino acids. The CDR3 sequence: CASSRRREENEQFF. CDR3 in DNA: TGTGCCAGCAGCCGACGGCGGGAGGAAAACGAGCAGTTCTTC.

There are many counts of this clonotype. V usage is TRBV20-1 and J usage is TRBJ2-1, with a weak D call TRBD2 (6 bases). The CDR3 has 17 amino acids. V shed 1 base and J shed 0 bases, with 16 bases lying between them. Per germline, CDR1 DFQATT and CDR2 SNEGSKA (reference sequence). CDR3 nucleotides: TGCAGTGCTAGAGGAGGAGGGGCGGGATCCTCCTACAATGAGCAGTTCTTC. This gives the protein CSARGGGAGSSYNEQFF.

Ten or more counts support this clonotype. The CDR3 here is CASSLTSGNLPYNEQFF. In DNA form, the CDR3 reads TGCGCCAGCAGCTTGACTAGCGGGAACCTTCCCTACAATGAGCAGTTCTTC. The J gene is TRBJ2-1, the V gene TRBV5-1; 10 bases map to TRBD2. Germline V gene lookup returns CDR1 SGHRS and CDR2 YFSETQ. The CDR3 consists of 17 residues. V shed 1 base, J shed 2 bases, and the junction held 6 bases outside the gene matches.

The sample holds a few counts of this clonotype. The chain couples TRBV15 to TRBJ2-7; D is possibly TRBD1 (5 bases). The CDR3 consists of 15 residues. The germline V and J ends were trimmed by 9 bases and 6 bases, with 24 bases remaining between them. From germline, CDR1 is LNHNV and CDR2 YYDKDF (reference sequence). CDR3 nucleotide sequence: TGTGCCACACTTCCAGGGTACGGAGAAAGGGGCGAGCAGTACTTC. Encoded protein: CATLPGYGERGEQYF. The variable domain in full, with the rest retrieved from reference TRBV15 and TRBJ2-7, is DAMVIQNPRYQVTQFGKPVTLSCSQTLNHNVMYWYQQKSSQAPKLLFHYYDKDFNNEADTPDNFQSRRPNTSFCFLDIRSPGLGDTAMYLCATLPGYGERGEQYFGPGTRLTVT.

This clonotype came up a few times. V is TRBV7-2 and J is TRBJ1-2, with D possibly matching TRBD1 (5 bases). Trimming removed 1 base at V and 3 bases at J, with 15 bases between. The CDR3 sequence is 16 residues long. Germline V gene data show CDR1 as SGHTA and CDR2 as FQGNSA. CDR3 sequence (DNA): TGTGCCAGCAGCTTAGTGGGGACGGGCTTCGACTATGGCTACACCTTC. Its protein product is CASSLVGTGFDYGYTF.

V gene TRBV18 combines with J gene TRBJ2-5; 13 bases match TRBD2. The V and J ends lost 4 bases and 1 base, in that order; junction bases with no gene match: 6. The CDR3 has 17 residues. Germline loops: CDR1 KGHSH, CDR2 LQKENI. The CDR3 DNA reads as TGTGCCAGCTCACTTGGACTAGCGGGAGCGGGCCAAGAGACCCAGTACTTC. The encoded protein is CASSLGLAGAGQETQYF.

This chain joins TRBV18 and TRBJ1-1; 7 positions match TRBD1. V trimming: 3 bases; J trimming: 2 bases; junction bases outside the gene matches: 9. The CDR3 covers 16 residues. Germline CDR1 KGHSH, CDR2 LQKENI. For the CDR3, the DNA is TGTGCCAGCTCACCGGACAGGTCGACGGGTAACACTGAAGCTTTCTTT. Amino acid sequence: CASSPDRSTGNTEAFF.

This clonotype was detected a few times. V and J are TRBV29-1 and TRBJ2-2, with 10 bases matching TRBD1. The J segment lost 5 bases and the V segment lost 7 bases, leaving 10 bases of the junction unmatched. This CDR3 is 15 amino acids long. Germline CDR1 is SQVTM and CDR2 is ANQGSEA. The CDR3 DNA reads TGCAGCGCCGAGGCCGGGACAGGGGAGACCGGGGAGCTGTTTTTT. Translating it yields CSAEAGTGETGELFF.

The DNA for the CDR3 is TGTGCCAGCAGCCAAATGGGACAGGGTTCCAATACGCAGTATTTT. It translates to CASSQMGQGSNTQYF. The rearrangement joins TRBV3-1 to TRBJ2-3; 9 nucleotides align to TRBD1. The CDR3 has 15 amino acids. The ends lost 2 bases at V and 7 bases at J; junction bases unmatched: 7. The germline V gene encodes CDR1 LGHDT and CDR2 YNNKEL (reference sequence).

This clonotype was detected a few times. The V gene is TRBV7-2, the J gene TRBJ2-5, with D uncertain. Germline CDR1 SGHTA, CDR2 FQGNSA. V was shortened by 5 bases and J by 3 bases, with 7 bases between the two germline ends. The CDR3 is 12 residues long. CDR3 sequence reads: CASSLLKETQYF. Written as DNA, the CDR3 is TGTGCCAGCAGCCTATTGAAAGAGACCCAGTACTTC.

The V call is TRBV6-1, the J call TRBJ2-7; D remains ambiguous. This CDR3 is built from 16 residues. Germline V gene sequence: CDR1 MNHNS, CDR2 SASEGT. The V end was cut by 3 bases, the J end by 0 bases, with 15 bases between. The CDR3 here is CASSDPGSLLSYEQYV. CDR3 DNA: TGTGCCAGCAGTGATCCTGGAAGCTTGCTCTCCTACGAGCAGTACGTC.

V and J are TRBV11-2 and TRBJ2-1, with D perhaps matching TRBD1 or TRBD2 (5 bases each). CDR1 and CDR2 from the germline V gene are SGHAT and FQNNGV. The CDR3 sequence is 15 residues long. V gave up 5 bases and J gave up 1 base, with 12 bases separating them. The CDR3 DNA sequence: TGTGCCAGCAGCCAGGTCGGGGCTTCCTACAATGAGCAGTTCTTC. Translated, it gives CASSQVGASYNEQFF.

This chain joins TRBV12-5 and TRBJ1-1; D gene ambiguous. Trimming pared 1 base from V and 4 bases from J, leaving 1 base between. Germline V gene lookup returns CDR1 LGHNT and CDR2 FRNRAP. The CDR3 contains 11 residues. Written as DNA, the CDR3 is TGTGCTAGTGGTTTGGCCACTGAAGCTTTCTTT. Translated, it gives CASGLATEAFF.